The 27 T cell receptor beta chains below were found in one sample sequenced in a study of regulatory T cells in long-lasting Graves disease. Arm-PCR of CDR3 regions and iRepertoire HTBI primers were used to build TCR beta libraries. One entry per CDR3 protein results from TCRdb running MiXCR on the multiplex PCR reads. The table includes some 470,000 distinct CDR3 sequences, 20% to 25% detected once. Time point denoted: persistent/refractory GD, antithyroid drugs over 5 years with positive TRAb. The TCR library was made from RNA that had been extracted from PBMCs in TRIzol. The sample in question was peripheral blood mononuclear cells (PBMCs), obtained when the disease was refractory, from a patient treated with antithyroid drugs. The receptors stem from a female donor with Graves disease.

The V call is TRBV6-2 or TRBV6-3, the J call TRBJ1-5, with D possibly TRBD1 on 6 matching bases. Trimming removed 6 bases from V and 2 bases from J, with 20 bases in between. Looked up from germline, CDR1 is MNHEY and CDR2 is SVGEGT. CDR3 length: 17 amino acids. The CDR3 sequence: CASSSLTGIFGNQPQHF. As DNA, the CDR3 is TGTGCCAGCAGCTCCCTGACAGGTATCTTCGGCAATCAGCCCCAGCATTTT.

This clonotype was counted a few times. The CDR3 sequence: CASSHRGSEKLFF. The DNA for the CDR3 is TGTGCCAGCAGTCACAGGGGGAGTGAAAAACTGTTTTTT. The V gene is TRBV7-6, the J gene TRBJ1-4; 8 bases are a match to TRBD1. With 6 bases clipped from V and 7 bases from J, the junction kept 4 bases outside the gene matches. CDR3 length equals 13 residues. In germline, CDR1 is SGHVS, CDR2 FNYEAQ. Supplemented by reference TRBV7-6 and TRBJ1-4, the full variable domain reads GAGVSQSPRYKVTKRGQDVALRCDPISGHVSLYWYRQALGQGPEFLTYFNYEAQQDKSGLPNDRFSAERPEGSISTLTIQRTEQRDSAMYRCASSHRGSEKLFFGSGTQLSVL.

The J gene is TRBJ2-5, the V gene TRBV9; 12 bases map to TRBD1. With V trimmed by 3 bases and J by 11 bases, 8 bases remained unmatched. Per the germline V gene, CDR1 is SGDLS and CDR2 is YYNGEE. The CDR3 covers 14 residues. Written as DNA, the CDR3 is TGTGCCAGCAGCGAGGGGACAGGGGGCCTGGAACAGTACTTC. This codes for CASSEGTGGLEQYF.

This clonotype has ten or more counts. The chain links TRBV28 to TRBJ2-7; TRBD2 matches 12 bases. CDR1 and CDR2 from the germline V gene are MDHEN and SYDVKM. After removal of 5 bases from V and 6 bases from J, the junction contained 8 bases not matched to a gene. The CDR3 consists of 15 residues. CDR3 residues: CASSPATSGSFEQYF. The DNA of the CDR3 is TGTGCCAGCAGTCCCGCGACTAGCGGGAGCTTCGAGCAGTACTTC.

Many counts were recorded for this clonotype. This chain uses TRBV5-1 with TRBJ1-1, with 8 bases aligning to TRBD1. Germline CDR1 is SGHRS and CDR2 is YFSETQ. The CDR3 is made up of 14 amino acids. V lost 0 bases to trimming and J lost 4 bases; unmatched junction nucleotides: 2. In nucleotides, the CDR3 is TGCGCCAGCAGCTTGGCACAGGGGGGCACTGAAGCTTTCTTT. Its translation: CASSLAQGGTEAFF.

This clonotype appeared many times. The rearrangement joins TRBV15 to TRBJ1-5; possibly TRBD1 for D (5 bases). This CDR3 comprises 15 residues. The germline CDR1 and CDR2 sequences are LNHNV and YYDKDF (reference sequence). Trimming took 5 bases from V and 3 from J, leaving 14 bases between them. In nucleotides, the CDR3 is TGTGCCACCAGCGGTGATAGAGGGGACAATCAGCCCCAGCATTTT. Its protein is CATSGDRGDNQPQHF. The full variable domain, with the rest looked up from reference TRBV15 and TRBJ1-5, is DAMVIQNPRYQVTQFGKPVTLSCSQTLNHNVMYWYQQKSSQAPKLLFHYYDKDFNNEADTPDNFQSRRPNTSFCFLDIRSPGLGDTAMYLCATSGDRGDNQPQHFGDGTRLSIL.

This chain connects TRBV19 to TRBJ1-1, with 7 bases matching TRBD1. CDR1 LNHDA and CDR2 SQIVND come from the germline V gene (reference sequence). The V gene end was trimmed by 4 bases and the J gene end by 5 bases; junction bases not matched to a gene: 22. The CDR3 extends over 19 amino acids. The CDR3 is CASSTYHSPGTEVWTEAFF. CDR3 DNA: TGTGCCAGTAGTACCTACCATTCGCCAGGGACAGAGGTCTGGACTGAAGCTTTCTTT.

This chain connects TRBV10-3 to TRBJ2-7, with 12 bases that match TRBD2. Trimming took 8 bases from V and 7 from J; bases not matched to a gene: 9. The CDR3 runs 14 residues. Germline values: CDR1 ENHRY, CDR2 SYGVKD. This chain's CDR3 is CAISPSGGALEQYF. CDR3 nucleotides: TGTGCCATCTCTCCTAGCGGGGGGGCCTTGGAGCAGTACTTC.

This clonotype was detected only a few times. The junction differs from germline at one of its ends, possibly a read error. The chain couples TRBV28 to TRBJ2-5; D is unresolved. The CDR3 extends over 11 amino acids. CDR1 MDHEN and CDR2 SYDVKM come from the germline V gene. CDR3 protein: CASSFGRTEYF. CDR3 nucleotides: TGTGCCAGCAGTTTCGGGCGGACCGAGTACTTC. Full variable domain (missing parts from reference TRBV28 and TRBJ2-5): DVKVTQSSRYLVKRTGEKVFLECVQDMDHENMFWYRQDPGLGLRLIYFSYDVKMKEKGDIPEGYSVSREKKERFSLILESASTNQTSMYLCASSFGRTEYFGPGTRLLVL.

This chain links TRBV6-1 with TRBJ1-5; D not resolved. V was clipped by 5 bases and J by 7 bases, with 18 bases between them. CDR3 size: 15 residues. Germline V CDR1 and CDR2: MNHNS, SASEGT. DNA for the CDR3: TGTGCCAGCAGTAGCGGAGAGGGAGGAGTCCAGCCCCAGCATTTT. It specifies CASSSGEGGVQPQHF.

Ten or more counts support this clonotype. The chain has TRBV28 and TRBJ1-3; D is possibly TRBD1 (6 bases). Looked up from germline, CDR1 is MDHEN and CDR2 is SYDVKM. V lost 1 base and J 1 base, leaving 8 bases between the germline ends. The CDR3 length is 15 residues. The CDR3 bases are TGTGCCAGCAGTTTATCGGGGGCTTCTGGAAACACCATATATTTT. The encoded protein is CASSLSGASGNTIYF.

The chain carries TRBV29-1 and TRBJ1-1; D is uncertain. Germline CDR1 SQVTM, CDR2 ANQGSEA. V lost 6 bases and J 0 bases, leaving 11 bases between the germline ends. The CDR3 is made up of 13 amino acids. CDR3 bases: TGCAGCGTCGGTCATACTATGAACACTGAAGCTTTCTTT. Translated, it gives CSVGHTMNTEAFF. The full variable domain, completed using reference TRBV29-1 and TRBJ1-1, is SAVISQKPSRDICQRGTSLTIQCQVDSQVTMMFWYRQQPGQSLTLIATANQGSEATYESGFVIDKFPISRPNLTFSTLTVSNMSPEDSSIYLCSVGHTMNTEAFFGQGTRLTVV.

Many counts were recorded for this clonotype. The J gene is TRBJ2-7, the V gene TRBV27; 10 positions agree with TRBD1. CDR1 and CDR2 (germline): MNHEY, SMNVEV (reference sequence). Losses at the gene ends were 5 bases for V and 3 bases for J; bases not matched to a gene: 13. The CDR3 spans 17 residues. This chain's CDR3 is CASSTQWGTGEFYEQYF. For the CDR3, the DNA is TGTGCCAGCAGTACCCAATGGGGGACAGGGGAATTCTACGAGCAGTACTTC.

This clonotype occurred a few times. The chain has TRBV3-1 and TRBJ2-4; 7 positions match TRBD2. The J segment lost 3 bases and the V segment lost 5 bases, leaving 13 bases of the junction unmatched. There are 17 residues in the CDR3. In germline, CDR1 is LGHDT, CDR2 YNNKEL (reference sequence). CDR3 region: CASSNRWAGVGKNIQYF. The CDR3 DNA reads as TGTGCCAGCAGCAACCGATGGGCGGGGGTCGGCAAAAACATTCAGTACTTC.

Only a few counts were recorded for this clonotype. The chain is built from TRBV5-1 and TRBJ1-2; D might be TRBD1 (5 bases). Trimming removed 5 bases at V and 4 bases at J, with 12 bases between. This CDR3 has 13 amino acids. Germline lookup yields CDR1 SGHRS and CDR2 YFSETQ. This CDR3 is CASRGTGIYGYTF. Written as DNA, the CDR3 is TGCGCCAGCAGGGGGACTGGGATCTATGGCTACACCTTC.

This clonotype was detected ten times or more. The chain employs TRBV7-2 and TRBJ2-5; 9 bases are shared with TRBD2. In germline, CDR1 is SGHTA, CDR2 FQGNSA. This CDR3 spans 15 amino acids. V dropped 2 bases and J dropped 6; count of bases not matched to a gene: 7. The CDR3 reads CASSLPLSGRQTQYF. Here the CDR3 DNA reads TGTGCCAGCAGCTTACCCCTTAGCGGGAGACAGACCCAGTACTTC.

The chain couples TRBV28 to TRBJ2-2, with D tentatively TRBD1 (5 bases). Germline CDR1 and CDR2: MDHEN and SYDVKM. The CDR3 is 16 amino acids. Trimming removed 5 bases at V and 4 bases at J, with 17 bases between. The CDR3 region has the DNA TGTGCCAGCAGTGCCCCCGGACAACGACTCACCGGGGAGCTGTTTTTT. As protein: CASSAPGQRLTGELFF.

This clonotype was recorded at least ten times. The rearrangement joins TRBV5-1 to TRBJ2-2; TRBD1 matches 7 bases. Germline CDR1 is SGHRS and CDR2 is YFSETQ. The J segment lost 3 bases and the V segment lost 4 bases, leaving 3 bases of the junction unmatched. The CDR3 loop spans 14 amino acids. The DNA of the CDR3 is TGCGCCAGCAGCAGGGGGCAGGACACCGGGGAGCTGTTTTTT. The encoded protein is CASSRGQDTGELFF.

This clonotype was detected many times. The CDR3: CASRDRGISDEQYF. CDR3 DNA: TGTGCCAGTAGGGACAGGGGGATTTCAGACGAGCAGTACTTC. The rearrangement uses TRBV19 and TRBJ2-7, with TRBD1 identical over 10 bases. The V and J ends lost 6 bases and 5 bases, in that order; junction bases with no gene match: 7. From germline, CDR1 is LNHDA and CDR2 SQIVND (reference sequence). The CDR3 contains 14 residues.

This clonotype was recorded at least ten times. It is likely a read error, because the conserved phenylalanine at the end of the CDR3 is missing. The chain uses TRBV28 and TRBJ2-5; D is unclear. The CDR3 covers 13 residues. Germline CDR1 is MDHEN and CDR2 is SYDVKM. Between the trimmed V and J ends, which lost 4 bases and 4 bases, there was a span of 10 bases. CDR3 bases: TGTGCCAGCAGTTCCCTCCGCCGAGAGACCCAGTACCTC. Translating it yields CASSSLRRETQYL.

This chain links TRBV19 with TRBJ1-2; the D is unclear. CDR3 length: 16 residues. In germline, CDR1 is LNHDA, CDR2 SQIVND (reference sequence). Trimming shortened V by 3 bases and J by 0 bases, and 14 bases separated the two germline ends. CDR3 bases: TGTGCCAGTAGTATCAAATCCCCACCTTCTAACTATGGCTACACCTTC. Its protein product is CASSIKSPPSNYGYTF.

This clonotype was recorded many times. V usage is TRBV20-1 and J usage is TRBJ2-5, with D unresolved. Trimming left V 0 bases short and J 2 bases short, with 16 bases between. Germline CDR1 is DFQATT and CDR2 is SNEGSKA (reference sequence). The CDR3 loop spans 16 amino acids. The CDR3 coding sequence is TGCAGTGCTAGAGATCGGTGGGCGGTTGCTCAAGAGACCCAGTACTTC. As protein: CSARDRWAVAQETQYF.

This sequence joins TRBV7-9 and TRBJ1-5, with D possibly being TRBD1 (6 bases). Trimming cost V 1 base and J 3 bases, with 13 bases left between them. This CDR3 has 16 residues. Germline V gives CDR1 SEHNR, CDR2 FQNEAQ (reference sequence). The CDR3 here is CASSLEGRGANQPQHF. The CDR3 DNA reads as TGTGCCAGCAGCTTAGAGGGGAGGGGGGCCAATCAGCCCCAGCATTTT.

This clonotype was seen ten or more times. J is TRBJ2-7 and V is TRBV2; TRBD2 is a possible D gene (6 bases). CDR1 SNHLY and CDR2 FYNNEI come from the germline V gene. The CDR3 covers 16 residues. V was trimmed by 3 bases and J by 4 bases, leaving 19 bases between them. In DNA, the CDR3 is TGTGCCAGCAGTGAGGCCGTTTTTCGGAGGGAATACGAGCAGTACTTC. This translates into CASSEAVFRREYEQYF. Full variable domain (outside the CDR3, taken from reference TRBV2 and TRBJ2-7): EPEVTQTPSHQVTQMGQEVILRCVPISNHLYFYWYRQILGQKVEFLVSFYNNEISEKSEIFDDQFSVERPDGSNFTLKIRSTKLEDSAMYFCASSEAVFRREYEQYFGPGTRLTVT.

Ten or more counts support this clonotype. The chain has TRBV10-3 and TRBJ2-5, with D perhaps matching TRBD1 or TRBD2 (5 bases each). Between the trimmed V and J ends, which lost 6 bases and 2 bases, there was a span of 16 bases. The CDR3 covers 15 residues. Germline V lookup: CDR1 ENHRY, CDR2 SYGVKD. This CDR3 reads CAIRSGASGQETQYF. Written as DNA, the CDR3 is TGTGCCATCAGGTCCGGGGCTTCGGGGCAAGAGACCCAGTACTTC.

This clonotype was seen ten or more times. The chain couples TRBV28 to TRBJ2-4, with no clear D. CDR1 and CDR2 (germline): MDHEN, SYDVKM. V was clipped by 6 bases and J by 2 bases, with 17 bases between them. The CDR3 covers 16 residues. CDR3 in amino acids: CASSPVEWATKNIQYF. CDR3 bases: TGTGCCAGCAGCCCCGTGGAGTGGGCTACCAAAAACATTCAGTACTTC.

The chain is built from TRBV11-2 and TRBJ2-2; D possibly matches TRBD1 or TRBD2 (5 bases each). This CDR3 is 15 amino acids long. The germline gives CDR1 SGHAT, CDR2 FQNNGV. The V gene lost 5 bases and the J gene lost 3 bases, with 13 bases spanning the gap. The CDR3 sequence: CASSLGPIDTGELFF. The CDR3 coding sequence is TGTGCCAGCAGCCTGGGACCAATAGACACCGGGGAGCTGTTTTTT. The complete variable domain, with remaining parts taken from reference TRBV11-2 and TRBJ2-2, reads EAGVAQSPRYKIIEKRQSVAFWCNPISGHATLYWYQQILGQGPKLLIQFQNNGVVDDSQLPKDRFSAERLKGVDSTLKIQPAKLEDSAVYLCASSLGPIDTGELFFGEGSRLTVL.